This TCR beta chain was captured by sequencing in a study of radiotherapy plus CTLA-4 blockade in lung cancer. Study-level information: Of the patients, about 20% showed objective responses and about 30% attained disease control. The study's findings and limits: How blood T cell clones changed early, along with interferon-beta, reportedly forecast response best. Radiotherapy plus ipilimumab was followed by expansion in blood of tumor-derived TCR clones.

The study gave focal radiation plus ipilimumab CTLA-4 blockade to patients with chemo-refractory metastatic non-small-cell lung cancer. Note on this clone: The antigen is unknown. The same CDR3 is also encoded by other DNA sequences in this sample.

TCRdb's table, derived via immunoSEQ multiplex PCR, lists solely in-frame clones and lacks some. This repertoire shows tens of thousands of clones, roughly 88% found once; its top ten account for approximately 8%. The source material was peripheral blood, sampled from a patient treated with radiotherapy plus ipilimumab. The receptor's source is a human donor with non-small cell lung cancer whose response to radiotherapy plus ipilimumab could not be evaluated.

The CDR3 DNA is TGTGCCAGCAGCTTGGAGAGGAATCAGCCCCAGCATTTT. Translating it yields CASSLERNQPQHF. The rearrangement uses TRBV7-2 and TRBJ1-5; D is unclear. There are 13 residues in the CDR3. Germline V gene lookup returns CDR1 SGHTA and CDR2 FQGNSA. The germline V and J ends were trimmed by 3 bases and 4 bases, with 7 bases remaining between them. Filled out from reference TRBV7-2 and TRBJ1-5, the complete variable domain reads GAGVSQSPSNKVTEKGKDVELRCDPISGHTALYWYRQSLGQGLEFLIYFQGNSAPDKSGLPSDRFSAERTGGSVSTLTIQRTQQEDSAVYLCASSLERNQPQHFGDGTRLSIL.